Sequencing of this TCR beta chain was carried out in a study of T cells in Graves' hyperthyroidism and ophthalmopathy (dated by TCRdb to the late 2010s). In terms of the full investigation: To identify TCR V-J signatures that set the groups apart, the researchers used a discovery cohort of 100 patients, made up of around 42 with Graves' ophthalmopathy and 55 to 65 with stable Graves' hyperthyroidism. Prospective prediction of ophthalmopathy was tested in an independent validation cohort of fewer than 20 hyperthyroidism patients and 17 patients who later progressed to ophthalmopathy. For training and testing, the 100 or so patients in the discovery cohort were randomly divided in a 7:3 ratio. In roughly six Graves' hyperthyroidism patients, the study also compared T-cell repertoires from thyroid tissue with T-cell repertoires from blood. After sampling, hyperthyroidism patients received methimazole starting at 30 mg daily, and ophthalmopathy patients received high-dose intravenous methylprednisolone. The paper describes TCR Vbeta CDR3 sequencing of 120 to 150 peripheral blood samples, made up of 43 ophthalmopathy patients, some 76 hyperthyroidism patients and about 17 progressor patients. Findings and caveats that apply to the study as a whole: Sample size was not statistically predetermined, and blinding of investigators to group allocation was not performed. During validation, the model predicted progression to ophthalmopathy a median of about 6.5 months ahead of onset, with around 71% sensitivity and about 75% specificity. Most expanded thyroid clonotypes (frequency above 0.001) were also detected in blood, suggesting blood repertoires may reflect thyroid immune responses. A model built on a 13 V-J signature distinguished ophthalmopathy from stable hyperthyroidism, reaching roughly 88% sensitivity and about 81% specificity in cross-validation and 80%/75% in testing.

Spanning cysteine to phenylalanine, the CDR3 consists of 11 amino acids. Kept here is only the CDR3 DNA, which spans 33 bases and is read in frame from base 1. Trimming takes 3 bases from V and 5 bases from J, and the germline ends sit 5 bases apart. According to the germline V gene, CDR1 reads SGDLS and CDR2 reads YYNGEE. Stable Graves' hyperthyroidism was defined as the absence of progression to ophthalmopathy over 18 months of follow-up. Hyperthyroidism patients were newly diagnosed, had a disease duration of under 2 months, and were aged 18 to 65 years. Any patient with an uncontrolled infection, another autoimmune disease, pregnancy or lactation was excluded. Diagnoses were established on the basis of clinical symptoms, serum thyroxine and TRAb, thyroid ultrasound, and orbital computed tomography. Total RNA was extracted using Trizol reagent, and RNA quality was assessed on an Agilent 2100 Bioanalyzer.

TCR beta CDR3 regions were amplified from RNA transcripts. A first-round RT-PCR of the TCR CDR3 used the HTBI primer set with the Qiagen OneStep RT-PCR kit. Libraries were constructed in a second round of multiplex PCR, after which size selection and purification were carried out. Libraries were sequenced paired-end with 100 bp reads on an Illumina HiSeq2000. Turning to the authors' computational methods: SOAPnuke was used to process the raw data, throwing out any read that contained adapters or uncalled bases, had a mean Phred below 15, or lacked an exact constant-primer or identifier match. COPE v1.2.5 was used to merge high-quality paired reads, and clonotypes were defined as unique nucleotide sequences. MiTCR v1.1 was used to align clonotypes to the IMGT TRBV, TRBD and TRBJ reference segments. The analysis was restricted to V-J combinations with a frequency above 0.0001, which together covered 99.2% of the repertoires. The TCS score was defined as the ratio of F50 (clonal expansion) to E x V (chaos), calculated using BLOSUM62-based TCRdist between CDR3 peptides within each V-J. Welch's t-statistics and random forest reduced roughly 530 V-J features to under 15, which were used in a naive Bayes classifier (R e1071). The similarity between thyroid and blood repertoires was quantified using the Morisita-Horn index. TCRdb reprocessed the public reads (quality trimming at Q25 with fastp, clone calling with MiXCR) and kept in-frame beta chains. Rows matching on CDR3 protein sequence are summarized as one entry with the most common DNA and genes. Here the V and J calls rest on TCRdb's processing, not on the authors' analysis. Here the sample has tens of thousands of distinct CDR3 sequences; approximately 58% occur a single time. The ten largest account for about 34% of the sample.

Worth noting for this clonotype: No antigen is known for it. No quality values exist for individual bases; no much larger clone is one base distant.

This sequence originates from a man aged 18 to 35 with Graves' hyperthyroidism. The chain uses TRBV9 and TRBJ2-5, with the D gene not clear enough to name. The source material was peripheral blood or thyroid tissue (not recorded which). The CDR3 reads CASSAMETQYF. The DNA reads TGTGCCAGCAGCGCGATGGAGACCCAGTACTTC.